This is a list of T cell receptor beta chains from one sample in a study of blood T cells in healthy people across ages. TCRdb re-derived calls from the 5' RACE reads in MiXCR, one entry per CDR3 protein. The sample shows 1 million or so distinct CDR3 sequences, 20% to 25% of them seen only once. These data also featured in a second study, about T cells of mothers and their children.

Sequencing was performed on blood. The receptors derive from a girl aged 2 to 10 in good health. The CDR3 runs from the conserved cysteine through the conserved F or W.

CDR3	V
CSVYRESTDTQYF	TRBV29-1
CASSGTENQETQYF	TRBV2
CATSDFRTGGTGELFF	TRBV24-1
CASSQEEEGEKLLF	TRBV3-1
CASRPQGSAEAFF	TRBV7-9
CASSQEGPGVLSDTQYF	TRBV4-2
CSARGPVASGGNNEQFF	TRBV20-1
CASSHRQGARTQYF	TRBV11-3
CASNGDETEAFF	TRBV2
CASWPGVGEAFF	TRBV28
CASSFPYGVAEAFF	TRBV7-2
CASSTPDRPGNTIYF	TRBV11-2
CASSPSAQDEKLFF	TRBV6-6
CASSESSRWEQYF	TRBV6-1
CSVRDLPSEQFF	TRBV29-1
CASSPWGASTNEKLFF	TRBV6-5
CSVALTGGTNNEQFF	TRBV29-1
CASSLGLYEHYF	TRBV12-3/TRBV12-4
CASSYNGGGKDTQYF	TRBV6-5
CASRLRQGRQPQHF	TRBV28
CATSREGAPEFNEKLFF	TRBV15
CASSQTATTDTQYF	TRBV4-2
CASSYDRTGFGQPQHF	TRBV6-2/TRBV6-3
CASSFTTYEQYF	TRBV28
CSAPETSTDTQYF	TRBV20-1
CASGNSQNYEQYF	TRBV2
CASTLELGQSNEQFF	TRBV4-2
CASSLQGTHTEAFF	TRBV7-3
CASSLGFNDEKLFF	TRBV5-1
CASSLWPAPRNEQYF	TRBV7-3
CSAKASRTDTQYF	TRBV20-1
CASSLYAGSPTGGYTF	TRBV7-2
CASSPPLEQETQYF	TRBV9
CASSYSYSDTIYF	TRBV6-6